This T cell receptor beta chain is drawn from a study of blood T cell repertoires in COVID-19. About the study: COVID-19 samples collected from the United States, Italy and Spain covered acute and convalescent phases.

This CDR3 is 16 amino acids long. Looked up from germline, CDR1 is KGHDR and CDR2 is SFDVKD. With V trimmed by 5 bases and J by 0 bases, 4 bases remained unmatched. Sequencing used immunoSEQ multiplex PCR; TCRdb keeps in-frame clones, though not all of them. The table shows about 170,000 clones, with roughly nine tenths occurring only once. Input material: peripheral blood. The chain is built from TRBV24-1 and TRBJ2-1; 9 bases are a match to TRBD2. This TCR was recovered from a man aged 55 to 70 with acute or convalescent COVID-19. In nucleotides, the CDR3 is TGTGCCACCAGTGGCAGCGGGGGGTACTCCTACAATGAGCAGTTCTTC. Translation: CATSGSGGYSYNEQFF.